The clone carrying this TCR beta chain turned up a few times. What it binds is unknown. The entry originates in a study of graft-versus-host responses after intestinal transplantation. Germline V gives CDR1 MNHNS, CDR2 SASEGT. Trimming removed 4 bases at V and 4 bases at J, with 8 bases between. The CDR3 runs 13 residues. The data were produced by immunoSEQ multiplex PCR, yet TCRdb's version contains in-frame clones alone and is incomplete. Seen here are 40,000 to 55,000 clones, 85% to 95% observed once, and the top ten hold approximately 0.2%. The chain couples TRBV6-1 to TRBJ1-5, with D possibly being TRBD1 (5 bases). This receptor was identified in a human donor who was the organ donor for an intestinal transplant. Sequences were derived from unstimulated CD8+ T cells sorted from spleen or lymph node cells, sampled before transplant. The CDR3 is CASSAPGNQPQHF. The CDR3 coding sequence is TGTGCCAGCAGTGCCCCAGGGAATCAGCCCCAGCATTTT.